Listed here is a single T cell receptor (beta chain). What it binds is unknown. The ends were cut back, 5 bases at V and 1 base at J, with 8 bases in the middle. Germline-derived CDR1 and CDR2 are SGHTA and FQGNSA. The CDR3 is 14 amino acids. Clones were read by immunoSEQ multiplex PCR, and TCRdb kept only the in-frame ones, dropping some. The sample lists approximately 170,000 clones, about 88% occurring once. The data originate from a study of cytotoxic CD8 clonotypes in ibrutinib-treated CLL. Study in general: Samples had a mean of approximately 260,000 productive templates and around 89,000 productive rearrangements.

General study results and limits: Clonality at baseline surpassed age-matched healthy donors and tracked circulating CD8+ T-cell counts.

V gene TRBV7-2 combines with J gene TRBJ2-2; D gene ambiguous. The sequenced sample was PBMCs, obtained at disease progression, from a patient treated with ibrutinib. This TCR derives from a human donor with chronic lymphocytic leukemia. As DNA, the CDR3 is TGTGCCAGCAGCCCCGTCGGGAACACCGGGGAGCTGTTTTTT. It yields the protein CASSPVGNTGELFF.